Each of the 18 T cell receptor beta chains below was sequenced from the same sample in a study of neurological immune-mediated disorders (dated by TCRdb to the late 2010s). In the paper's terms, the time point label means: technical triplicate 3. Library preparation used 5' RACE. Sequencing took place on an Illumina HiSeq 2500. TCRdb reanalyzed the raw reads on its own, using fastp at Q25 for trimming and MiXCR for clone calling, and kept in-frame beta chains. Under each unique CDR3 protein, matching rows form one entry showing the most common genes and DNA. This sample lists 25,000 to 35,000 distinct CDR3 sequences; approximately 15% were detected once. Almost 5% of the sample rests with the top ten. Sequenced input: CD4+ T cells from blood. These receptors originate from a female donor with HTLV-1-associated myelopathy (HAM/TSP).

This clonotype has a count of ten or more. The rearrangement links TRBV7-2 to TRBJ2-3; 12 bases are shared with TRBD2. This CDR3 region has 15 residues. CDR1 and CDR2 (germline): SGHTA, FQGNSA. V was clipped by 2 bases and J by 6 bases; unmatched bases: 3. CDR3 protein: CASSLSSGGGDTQYF. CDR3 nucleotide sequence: TGTGCCAGCAGCTTATCTAGCGGGGGGGGGGATACGCAGTATTTT.

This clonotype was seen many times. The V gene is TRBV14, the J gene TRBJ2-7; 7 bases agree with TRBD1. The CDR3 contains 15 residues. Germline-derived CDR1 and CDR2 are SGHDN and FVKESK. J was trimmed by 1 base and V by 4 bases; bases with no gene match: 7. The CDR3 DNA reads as TGTGCCAGCAGCCCGCGACAGGGTCTATCCTACGAGCAGTACTTC. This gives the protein CASSPRQGLSYEQYF.

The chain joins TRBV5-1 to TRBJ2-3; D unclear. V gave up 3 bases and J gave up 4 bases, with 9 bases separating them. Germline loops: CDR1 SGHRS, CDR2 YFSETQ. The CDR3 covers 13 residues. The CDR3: CASSYNGADTQYF. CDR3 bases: TGCGCCAGCAGCTACAATGGGGCAGATACGCAGTATTTT.

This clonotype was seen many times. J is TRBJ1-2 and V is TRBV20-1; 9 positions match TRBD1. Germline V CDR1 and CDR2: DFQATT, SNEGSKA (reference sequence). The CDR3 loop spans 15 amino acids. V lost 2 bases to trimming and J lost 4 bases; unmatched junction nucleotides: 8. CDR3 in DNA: TGCAGTGCTAGACCTTCGGACAGGGGCACCTATGGCTACACCTTC. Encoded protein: CSARPSDRGTYGYTF.

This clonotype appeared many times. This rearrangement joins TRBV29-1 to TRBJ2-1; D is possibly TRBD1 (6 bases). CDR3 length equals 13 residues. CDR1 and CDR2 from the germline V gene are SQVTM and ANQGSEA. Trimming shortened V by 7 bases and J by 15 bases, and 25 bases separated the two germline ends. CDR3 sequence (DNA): TGCAGCGCCCAAACCACAGACACAGGGAATTGGTTCTTC. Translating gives CSAQTTDTGNWFF.

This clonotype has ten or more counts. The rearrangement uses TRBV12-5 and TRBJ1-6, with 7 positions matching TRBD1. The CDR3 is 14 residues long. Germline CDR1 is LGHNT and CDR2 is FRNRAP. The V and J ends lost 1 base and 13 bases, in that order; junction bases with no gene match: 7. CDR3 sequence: CASGLGQGEKPLHF. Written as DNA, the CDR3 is TGTGCTAGTGGTTTGGGGCAGGGGGAAAAGCCCCTCCACTTT.

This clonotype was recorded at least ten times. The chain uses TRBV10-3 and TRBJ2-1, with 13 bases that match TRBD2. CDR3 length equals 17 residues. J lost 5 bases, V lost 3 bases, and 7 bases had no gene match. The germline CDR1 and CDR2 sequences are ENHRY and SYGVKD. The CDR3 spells CAISDASLAGGNNEQFF. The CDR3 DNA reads TGTGCCATCAGTGATGCATCACTAGCGGGGGGGAACAATGAGCAGTTCTTC.

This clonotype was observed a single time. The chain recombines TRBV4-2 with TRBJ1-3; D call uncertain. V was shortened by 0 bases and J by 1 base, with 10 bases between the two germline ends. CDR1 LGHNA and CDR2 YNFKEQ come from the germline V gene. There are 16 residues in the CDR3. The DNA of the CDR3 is TGTGCCAGCAGCCAAGAATTGAGGAATTCTGGAAACACCATATATTTT. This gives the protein CASSQELRNSGNTIYF.

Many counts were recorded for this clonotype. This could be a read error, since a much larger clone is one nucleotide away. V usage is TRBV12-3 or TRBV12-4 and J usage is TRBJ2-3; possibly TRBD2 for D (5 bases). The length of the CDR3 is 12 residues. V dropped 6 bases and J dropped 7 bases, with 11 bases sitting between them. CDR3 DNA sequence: TGTGCCAGCAGGTGGAGCGGATATACGCAGTATTTT. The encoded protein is CASRWSGYTQYF.

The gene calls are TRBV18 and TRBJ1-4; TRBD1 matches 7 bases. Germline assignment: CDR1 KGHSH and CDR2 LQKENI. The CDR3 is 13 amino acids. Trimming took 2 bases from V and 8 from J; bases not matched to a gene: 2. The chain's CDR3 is CASSPSGGEKLFF. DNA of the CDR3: TGTGCCAGCTCACCATCAGGGGGAGAAAAACTGTTTTTT.

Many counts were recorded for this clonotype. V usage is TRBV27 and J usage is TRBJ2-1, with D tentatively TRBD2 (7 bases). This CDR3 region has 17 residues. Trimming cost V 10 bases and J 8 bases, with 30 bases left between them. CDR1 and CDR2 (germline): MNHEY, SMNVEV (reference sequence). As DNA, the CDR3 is TGTGCCACCACCGCCTCAGGCGGGGGAGGGGGTATGGATGAGCAGTTCTTC. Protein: CATTASGGGGGMDEQFF.

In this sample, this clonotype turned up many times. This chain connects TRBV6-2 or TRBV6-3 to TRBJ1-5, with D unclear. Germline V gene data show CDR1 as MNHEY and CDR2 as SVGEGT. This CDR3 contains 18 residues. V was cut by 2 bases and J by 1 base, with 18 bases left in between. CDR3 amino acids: CASSYRGFGVVSNQPQHF. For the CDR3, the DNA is TGTGCCAGCAGTTACCGCGGTTTCGGGGTAGTGAGCAATCAGCCCCAGCATTTT.

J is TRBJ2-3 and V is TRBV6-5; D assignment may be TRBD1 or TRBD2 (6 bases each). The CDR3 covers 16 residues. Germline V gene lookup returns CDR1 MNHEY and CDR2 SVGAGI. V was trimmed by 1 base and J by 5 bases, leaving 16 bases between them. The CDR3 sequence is CASSYLGWGAKDTQYF. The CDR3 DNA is TGTGCCAGCAGTTACTTAGGGTGGGGGGCCAAAGATACGCAGTATTTT.

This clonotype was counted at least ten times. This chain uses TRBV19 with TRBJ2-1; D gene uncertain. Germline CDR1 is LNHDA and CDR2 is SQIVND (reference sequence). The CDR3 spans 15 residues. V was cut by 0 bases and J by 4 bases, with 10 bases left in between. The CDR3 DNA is TGTGCCAGTAGTATAGACCCAGCTGCTTACAATGAGCAGTTCTTC. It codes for CASSIDPAAYNEQFF. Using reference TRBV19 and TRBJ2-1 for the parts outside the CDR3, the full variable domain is DGGITQSPKYLFRKEGQNVTLSCEQNLNHDAMYWYRQDPGQGLRLIYYSQIVNDFQKGDIAEGYSVSREKKESFPLTVTSAQKNPTAFYLCASSIDPAAYNEQFFGPGTRLTVL.

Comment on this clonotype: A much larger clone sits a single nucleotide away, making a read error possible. The CDR3 sequence: CASSLGGLGGSYNEQFF. CDR3 sequence (DNA): TGTGCCAGCAGCTTAGGAGGATTAGGGGGCTCCTACAATGAGCAGTTCTTC. The chain couples TRBV11-3 to TRBJ2-1; D perhaps matches TRBD1 (6 bases). V lost 1 base to trimming and J lost 0 bases, with 13 bases between them. Germline V CDR1 and CDR2: SGHNT, YENEEA. CDR3 length equals 17 residues.

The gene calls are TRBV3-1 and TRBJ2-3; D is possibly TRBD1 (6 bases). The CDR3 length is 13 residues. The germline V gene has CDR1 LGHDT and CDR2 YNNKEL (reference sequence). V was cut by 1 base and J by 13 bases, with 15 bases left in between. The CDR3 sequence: CASSQAGEDTKYF. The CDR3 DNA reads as TGTGCCAGCAGCCAAGCAGGGGAAGATACAAAGTATTTT.

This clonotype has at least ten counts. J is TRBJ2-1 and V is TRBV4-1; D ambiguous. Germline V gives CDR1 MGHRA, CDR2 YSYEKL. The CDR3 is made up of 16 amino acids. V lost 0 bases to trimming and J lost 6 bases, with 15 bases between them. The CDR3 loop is CASSQDALFSGNEQFF. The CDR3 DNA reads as TGCGCCAGCAGCCAAGATGCCCTATTCTCTGGCAATGAGCAGTTCTTC.

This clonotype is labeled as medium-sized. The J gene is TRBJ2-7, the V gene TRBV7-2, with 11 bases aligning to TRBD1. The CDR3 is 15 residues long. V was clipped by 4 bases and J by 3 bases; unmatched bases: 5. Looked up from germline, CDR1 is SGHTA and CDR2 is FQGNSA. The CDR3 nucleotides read TGTGCCAGCAGCTCGGACAGGGGGCATCACTACGAGCAGTACTTC. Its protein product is CASSSDRGHHYEQYF. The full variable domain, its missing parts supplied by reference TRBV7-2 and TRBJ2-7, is GAGVSQSPSNKVTEKGKDVELRCDPISGHTALYWYRQSLGQGLEFLIYFQGNSAPDKSGLPSDRFSAERTGGSVSTLTIQRTQQEDSAVYLCASSSDRGHHYEQYFGPGTRLTVT.